Here is one T cell receptor (beta chain) with its context. Its antigen is unidentified. This sample is part of a study of cytomegalovirus exposure and HLA in healthy donors. General study findings and limits: Earlier results showed most TCR beta V segments being productive about 87% or about 30% of the time. Further analysis was carried out later, and it showed several of the most significant clusters appearing linked to common viral pathogens. Across all donors, roughly uniform sequencing depth was an assumption of the presence/absence analyses.

The CDR3 is 13 amino acids. With V trimmed by 11 bases and J by 6 bases, 9 bases remained unmatched. Germline-derived CDR1 and CDR2 are MNHNS and SASEGT. 60 Vbeta and 13 Jbeta primers were used in PCR. Some clones are missing from TCRdb's copy, which holds only in-frame ones; the method was immunoSEQ multiplex PCR. The sample lists 55,000 to 80,000 clones; around 75% were seen once. Sampled while nominally healthy, donors likely had unrecorded immune exposures. The receptor was isolated from a woman in her thirties or forties in good health and CMV-seropositive. Sequenced material: PBMCs. The chain recombines TRBV6-1 with TRBJ2-2; 7 bases map to TRBD1. The CDR3 loop reads CAGSTGLAGELFF. CDR3 DNA sequence: TGTGCCGGATCGACAGGGCTGGCCGGGGAGCTGTTTTTT.